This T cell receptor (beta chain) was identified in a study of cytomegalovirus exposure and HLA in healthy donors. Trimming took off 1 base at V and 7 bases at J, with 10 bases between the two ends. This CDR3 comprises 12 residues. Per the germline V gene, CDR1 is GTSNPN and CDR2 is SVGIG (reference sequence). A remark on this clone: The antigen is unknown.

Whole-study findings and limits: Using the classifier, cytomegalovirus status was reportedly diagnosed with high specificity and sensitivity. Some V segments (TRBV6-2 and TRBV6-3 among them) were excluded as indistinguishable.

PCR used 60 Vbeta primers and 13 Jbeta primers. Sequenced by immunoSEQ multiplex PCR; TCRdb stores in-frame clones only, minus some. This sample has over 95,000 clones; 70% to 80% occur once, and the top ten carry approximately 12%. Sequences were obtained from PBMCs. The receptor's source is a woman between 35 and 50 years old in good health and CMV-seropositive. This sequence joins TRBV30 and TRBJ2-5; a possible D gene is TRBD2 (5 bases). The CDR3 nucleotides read TGTGCCTGGAGTGGCCCGGCGGGGACCCAGTACTTC. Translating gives CAWSGPAGTQYF.